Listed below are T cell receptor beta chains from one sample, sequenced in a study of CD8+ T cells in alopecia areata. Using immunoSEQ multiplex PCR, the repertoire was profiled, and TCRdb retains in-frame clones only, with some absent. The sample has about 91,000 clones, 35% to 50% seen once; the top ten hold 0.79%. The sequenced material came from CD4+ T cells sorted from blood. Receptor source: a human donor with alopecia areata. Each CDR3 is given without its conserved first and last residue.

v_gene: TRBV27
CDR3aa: ASSLAGTQY

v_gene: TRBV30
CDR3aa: AWSSGTGRDEQY

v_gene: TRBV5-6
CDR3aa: ASSLAFNGDEQF

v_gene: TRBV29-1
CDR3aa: SVDKASGYNEQF

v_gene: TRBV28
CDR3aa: ASSAPVAKNIQY

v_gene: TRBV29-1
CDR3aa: SVEHPPWAQY

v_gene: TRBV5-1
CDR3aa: ASSVPGRDEQF

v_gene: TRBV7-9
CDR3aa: ASSLGQFYEQY

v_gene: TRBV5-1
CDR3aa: ASSPGTVQETQY

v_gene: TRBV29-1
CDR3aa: SVHSSVGQY

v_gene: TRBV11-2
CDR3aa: ASTPFGRGSGYT

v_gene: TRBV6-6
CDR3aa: ASSYGLART

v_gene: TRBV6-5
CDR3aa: ASSPGLAYNEQF

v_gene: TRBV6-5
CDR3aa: ASSYLRNTGELF

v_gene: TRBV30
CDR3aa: AWSRVLTRESYEQY

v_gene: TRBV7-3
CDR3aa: ASSPTGTDEQY

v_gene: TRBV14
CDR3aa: ASSQDLGRPRNEQF

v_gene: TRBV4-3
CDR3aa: ASSQDWAAVMRQF